These 15 T cell receptor beta chains originate from one sample sequenced in a study of blood T cells in healthy people across ages. A second PCR, run for roughly 6 to 11 cycles, used a sample-barcoded 5' primer plus a J-beta primer mix. TCRdb re-called the 5' RACE reads with MiXCR, one entry per CDR3 protein. The sample has hundreds of thousands of distinct CDR3 sequences, approximately 25% seen once; the top ten hold 9.4%. This sample also belongs to another study, concerning T cells of mothers and their children.

The sample comprised blood. These receptors were collected from a boy younger than 18 in good health.

This clonotype showed up many times. J is TRBJ1-4 and V is TRBV27, with 8 bases matching TRBD1. The junction had 11 bases not matched to a gene; V was cut back by 6 bases and J by 5 bases. This CDR3 is built from 16 residues. Germline V gene lookup returns CDR1 MNHEY and CDR2 SMNVEV (reference sequence). CDR3 in amino acids: CASSSTWTGRNEKLFF. The CDR3 nucleotides read TGTGCCAGCAGCTCCACATGGACAGGGAGAAATGAAAAACTGTTTTTT.

This clonotype was picked up many times. V gene TRBV7-2 combines with J gene TRBJ2-7; 7 bases agree with TRBD1. The germline V gene has CDR1 SGHTA and CDR2 FQGNSA. V was pared by 4 bases and J by 3 bases, with 6 bases of the junction left unmatched. The CDR3 is 14 amino acids. For the CDR3, the DNA is TGTGCCAGCAGCTCCAACCGGGACAGCTACGAGCAGTACTTC. Protein product: CASSSNRDSYEQYF. Full variable domain (remainder filled in from reference TRBV7-2 and TRBJ2-7): GAGVSQSPSNKVTEKGKDVELRCDPISGHTALYWYRQSLGQGLEFLIYFQGNSAPDKSGLPSDRFSAERTGGSVSTLTIQRTQQEDSAVYLCASSSNRDSYEQYFGPGTRLTVT.

This clonotype was observed many times. The V and J genes are TRBV7-8 and TRBJ2-5; 14 positions match TRBD2. CDR3 size: 16 residues. V gave up 5 bases and J gave up 2 bases; unmatched junction bases: 4. The germline V gene has CDR1 SGHVS and CDR2 FQNEAQ. The CDR3 loop is CASSPRLAGGQETQYF. The CDR3 nucleotides read TGTGCCAGCAGCCCACGACTAGCGGGAGGGCAAGAGACCCAGTACTTC. Looking up the rest from reference TRBV7-8 and TRBJ2-5 gives the full variable domain: GAGVSQSPRYKVAKRGQDVALRCDPISGHVSLFWYQQALGQGPEFLTYFQNEAQLDKSGLPSDRFFAERPEGSVSTLKIQRTQQEDSAVYLCASSPRLAGGQETQYFGPGTRLLVL.

V and J are TRBV7-8 and TRBJ2-1; possibly TRBD1 for D (5 bases). Looked up from germline, CDR1 is SGHVS and CDR2 is FQNEAQ. CDR3 length equals 15 residues. Trimming pared 5 bases from V and 4 bases from J, leaving 15 bases between. The CDR3 spells CASSREADTYNEQFF. The CDR3 nucleotides are TGTGCCAGCAGCCGCGAGGCGGACACTTACAATGAGCAGTTCTTC.

The chain carries TRBV11-2 and TRBJ2-1; D possibly uses TRBD1 or TRBD2 (5 bases each). The DNA end is more similar to TRBJ2-7, so the J call may be wrong. Germline V gene data show CDR1 as SGHAT and CDR2 as FQNNGV. This CDR3 spans 16 amino acids. The CDR3 loop is CASRARGATPTYEQYF. The CDR3 DNA reads as TGTGCCAGCAGGGCGAGAGGGGCGACGCCAACCTACGAGCAGTACTTC.

In this sample, this clonotype turned up a few times. V gene TRBV7-2 combines with J gene TRBJ2-5, with D unclear. TRBJ2-1 matches the DNA end more closely, so the J call is doubtful. CDR1 is SGHTA, CDR2 FQGNSA, per germline. This CDR3 comprises 13 residues. CDR3 protein: CASSPYSFGEQFF. CDR3 DNA sequence: TGTGCCAGCAGCCCGTACAGTTTTGGTGAGCAGTTCTTC.

The V and J genes are TRBV2 and TRBJ1-1; D possibly corresponds to TRBD1 (6 bases). The ends were cut back, 0 bases at V and 5 bases at J, with 13 bases in the middle. Germline CDR1 SNHLY, CDR2 FYNNEI. The CDR3 covers 15 residues. CDR3 coding DNA: TGTGCCAGCAGTGAAGCGACAGGAGGGCGGACTGAAGCTTTCTTT. Translating gives CASSEATGGRTEAFF.

The chain's CDR3 is CASSLGAGRDTEAFF. The CDR3 DNA is TGTGCCAGCAGTTTAGGTGCAGGGCGGGACACTGAAGCTTTCTTT. J is TRBJ1-1 and V is TRBV12-3 or TRBV12-4, with a possible D match to TRBD1 (5 bases). V lost 1 base and J 3 bases, leaving 12 bases between the germline ends. This CDR3 is 15 amino acids long.

The table lists this clonotype with a few counts. The chain joins TRBV6-1 to TRBJ2-4; TRBD1 agrees at 7 bases. This CDR3 has 12 residues. Germline V gene lookup returns CDR1 MNHNS and CDR2 SASEGT. V shed 8 bases, J shed 7 bases, and the junction held 5 bases outside the gene matches. CDR3 nucleotides: TGTGCCAGCCGGACAGGCGAGAACATTCAGTACTTC. Translation gives CASRTGENIQYF.

The table lists this clonotype with many counts. The chain combines TRBV29-1 with TRBJ2-5, with D possibly matching TRBD1 (6 bases). V was trimmed by 3 bases and J by 3 bases, leaving 11 bases between them. The CDR3 is 13 amino acids. The V gene's germline CDR1 is SQVTM and CDR2 ANQGSEA. DNA for the CDR3: TGCAGCGTTGAGACAGGTCGGGAAGAGACCCAGTACTTC. This codes for CSVETGREETQYF.

This clonotype appeared a few times. The rearrangement uses TRBV28 and TRBJ2-1; D unclear. The germline V gene has CDR1 MDHEN and CDR2 SYDVKM. The V end lost 3 bases, the J end lost 0 bases, and 12 bases lay between the germline ends. The CDR3 runs 16 residues. The CDR3 DNA is TGTGCCAGCAGTTTTCGTCCTAAGAGCTCCTACAATGAGCAGTTCTTC. Protein product: CASSFRPKSSYNEQFF.

CDR3 nucleotides: TGCGCCAGCAGCCAAGGACAGGATCTTAGCATGGATCAGCCCCAGCATTTT. Its translation: CASSQGQDLSMDQPQHF. This chain connects TRBV4-1 to TRBJ1-5; tentatively, D is TRBD1 (6 bases). The germline gives CDR1 MGHRA, CDR2 YSYEKL. This CDR3 contains 17 residues. The ends were cut back, 1 base at V and 5 bases at J, with 18 bases in the middle.

This clonotype was detected a few times. This sequence joins TRBV5-1 and TRBJ2-2; the match to TRBD2 covers 8 bases. The CDR3 extends over 15 amino acids. The V gene's germline CDR1 is SGHRS and CDR2 YFSETQ. V shed 3 bases, J shed 5 bases, and the junction held 6 bases outside the gene matches. CDR3 DNA sequence: TGCGCCAGCAGCTCGAGCGGGGGCGGGACCGGGGAGCTGTTTTTT. Translating gives CASSSSGGGTGELFF.

This clonotype was seen only once. Compared with germline, one end of the junction differs, possibly owing to a read error. The chain combines TRBV6-2 or TRBV6-3 with TRBJ2-5; TRBD2 might be the D (5 bases). There are 13 residues in the CDR3. Germline-derived CDR1 and CDR2 are MNHEY and SVGEGT. CDR3 region: CASTQGGRETQSF. Written as DNA, the CDR3 is TGTGCCAGCACCCAAGGAGGTCGTGAGACCCAGTCCTTC.

The chain joins TRBV20-1 to TRBJ1-1; D is possibly TRBD1 (5 bases). CDR1 DFQATT and CDR2 SNEGSKA come from the germline V gene (reference sequence). Trimming removed 3 bases from V and 5 bases from J, with 13 bases in between. The CDR3 length is 13 residues. The CDR3 coding sequence is TGCAGTGCTAGCTCAATTCAGGGAACTGAAGCTTTCTTT. It encodes CSASSIQGTEAFF.